A single sample is the source of the 11 T cell receptor beta chains below, sequenced in a study of PD-L1 blockade in urothelial cancer. TCRdb keeps only in-frame clones here, not all; method: immunoSEQ multiplex PCR. The sample shows tens of thousands of clones, approximately 86% of them seen only once. The material was PBMCs, obtained around atezolizumab (anti-PD-L1) treatment. The receptor set was obtained from a man aged 60 to 69 with urothelial cancer.

This rearrangement joins TRBV10-2 to TRBJ2-4; 10 bases are shared with TRBD2. Per germline, CDR1 WSHSY and CDR2 SAAADI. The CDR3 consists of 15 residues. With V trimmed by 6 bases and J by 9 bases, 11 bases remained unmatched. CDR3: CASRGLAGDLGIQYF. The CDR3 DNA reads TGCGCCAGCAGGGGGCTAGCGGGAGATTTGGGCATTCAGTACTTC.

The chain's CDR3 is CASSLYSISGANVLTF. The CDR3, as DNA: TGTGCCAGCAGCTTATACAGTATCTCTGGGGCCAACGTCCTGACTTTC. This chain uses TRBV11-2 with TRBJ2-6; D not resolved. V was pared by 2 bases and J by 0 bases, with 8 bases between. The CDR3 covers 16 residues. The V gene's germline CDR1 is SGHAT and CDR2 FQNNGV.

The CDR3 bases are TGTGCCAGCCTAAAAGATGGCGGAAGCACAGATACGCAGTATTTT. It translates to CASLKDGGSTDTQYF. V and J are TRBV2 and TRBJ2-3; D is unresolved. With 8 bases removed from V and 0 bases from J, the gap between germline ends came to 15 bases. The CDR3 runs to 15 residues. Germline CDR1 and CDR2: SNHLY and FYNNEI.

V is TRBV6-5 and J is TRBJ1-5; no clear D. CDR3 length: 15 amino acids. CDR1 and CDR2 (germline): MNHEY, SVGAGI. Trimming left V 0 bases short and J 3 bases short, with 9 bases between. CDR3 DNA: TGTGCCAGCAGTTACTCGAAACAGACCAATCAGCCCCAGCATTTT. Translating it yields CASSYSKQTNQPQHF.

This clone was observed a single time. The genes are TRBV11-2 and TRBJ2-1; D unclear. Trimming left V 3 bases short and J 3 bases short, with 9 bases between. Germline V gene lookup returns CDR1 SGHAT and CDR2 FQNNGV. This CDR3 is built from 14 residues. The CDR3 sequence: CASSFKNNYNEQFF. The DNA of the CDR3 is TGTGCCAGCAGCTTCAAAAACAACTACAATGAGCAGTTCTTC. The entire variable domain, with the rest obtained from reference TRBV11-2 and TRBJ2-1, is as follows: EAGVAQSPRYKIIEKRQSVAFWCNPISGHATLYWYQQILGQGPKLLIQFQNNGVVDDSQLPKDRFSAERLKGVDSTLKIQPAKLEDSAVYLCASSFKNNYNEQFFGPGTRLTVL.

V and J are TRBV6-1 and TRBJ1-5, with 10 bases aligning to TRBD1. The CDR3 runs to 14 residues. Germline CDR1 is MNHNS and CDR2 is SASEGT. The V and J ends lost 4 bases and 6 bases, in that order; junction bases with no gene match: 3. The CDR3 reads CASSGQGAVQPQHF. The CDR3 DNA reads as TGTGCCAGCAGTGGACAGGGGGCCGTTCAGCCCCAGCATTTT.

The gene calls are TRBV19 and TRBJ2-3, with a tentative D call TRBD2 (6 bases). The V gene lost 4 bases and the J gene lost 0 bases, with 11 bases spanning the gap. CDR1 is LNHDA, CDR2 SQIVND, per germline (reference sequence). This CDR3 has 15 residues. The CDR3 nucleotides are TGTGCCAGTAGTAATCCGGGAGAAAGCACAGATACGCAGTATTTT. It encodes CASSNPGESTDTQYF.

The chain recombines TRBV5-4 with TRBJ2-1; D perhaps matches TRBD2 (6 bases). Deletions cut 4 bases from V and 6 bases from J, with 14 bases between. This CDR3 spans 14 amino acids. The germline CDR1 and CDR2 sequences are SGHNT and YYREEE (reference sequence). DNA for the CDR3: TGTGCCAGCAGCCCCCAGACTAGGGCCAATGAGCAGTTCTTC. It yields the protein CASSPQTRANEQFF. The whole variable domain, filled in from reference TRBV5-4 and TRBJ2-1, reads ETGVTQSPTHLIKTRGQQVTLRCSSQSGHNTVSWYQQALGQGPQFIFQYYREEENGRGNFPPRFSGLQFPNYSSELNVNALELDDSALYLCASSPQTRANEQFFGPGTRLTVL.

Here the CDR3 reads CASSLLSNQPQHF. DNA for the CDR3: TGTGCCAGCAGCTTACTTAGCAATCAGCCCCAGCATTTT. This chain joins TRBV5-8 and TRBJ1-5; D is unresolved. Trimming pared 2 bases from V and 0 bases from J, leaving 3 bases between. The germline V gene has CDR1 SGHTS and CDR2 YDEGEE. The CDR3 runs 13 residues.

This chain joins TRBV5-1 and TRBJ1-2; D might be TRBD1 (5 bases). V lost 7 bases and J 7 bases, leaving 20 bases between the germline ends. The germline V gene encodes CDR1 SGHRS and CDR2 YFSETQ. This CDR3 has 14 residues. The DNA for the CDR3 is TGCGCCAGCTACTATAATTCAGGGATGGGTGGCTACACCTTC. Its protein product is CASYYNSGMGGYTF.

This clone was detected once. This chain joins TRBV19 and TRBJ1-4; no firm D call. V gave up 5 bases and J gave up 0 bases, with 10 bases separating them. Germline V lookup: CDR1 LNHDA, CDR2 SQIVND (reference sequence). The CDR3 contains 15 residues. Here the CDR3 reads CASSVNGATNEKLFF. Here the CDR3 DNA reads TGTGCCAGTAGTGTCAACGGAGCAACTAATGAAAAACTGTTTTTT.